Sequencing of this T cell receptor beta chain was carried out in a study of beta chain features in type 1 diabetes listed by TCRdb under 2018. About the full investigation: Patients and healthy donors did not differ in mean age, gender distribution, total cell number or subset yield. A total of roughly 98,000,000 sorted cells were examined across all samples, and a strong correlation was observed between cell number per subset and RNA yield. In the study, TCRB repertoires of sorted circulating CD4+ T cell subsets from recently diagnosed type 1 diabetes patients were compared with those of matched healthy donors. Regulatory and stem cell-like memory subsets were obtained from only 8 patients and roughly eight healthy donors, while naive and central memory subsets were obtained from all 30 or so donors.

The entire isolated RNA was reverse transcribed using the High Capacity cDNA Reverse Transcription Kit, and thus expressed TCRB transcripts were sequenced. For stem cell-like memory T cell samples, survey-depth immunoSEQ sequencing was used, averaging approximately 1 million total reads per sample. After sorted cells were lysed in RLT buffer, RNA was extracted with DNase-treated RNeasy Micro or Mini kits, with the choice depending on cell number. Each cell subset was processed on its own to prevent cross-contamination, while patient and healthy donor samples were processed together. The immunoSEQ multiplex PCR was used to amplify TCRB sequences from cDNA, yielding 87-bp fragments that span the CDR3 region. The amplicons were sequenced using the Illumina HiSeq platform. Regarding the original processing steps: Synthetic template baselines were used to correct PCR bias computationally, reads within Hamming distance 2 were collapsed, and singletons that could not be merged were discarded. Reads were aligned against IMGT to assign V, D and J genes, CDR3 length and insertions or deletions at six rearrangement sites. Within each subset, clonotype counts were normalized to sorted cell number, and only after that were true diversity and Gini coefficients computed with the tcR R package. The overlap coefficient, calculated on TCRB nucleotide sequences, was used to measure repertoire sharing. This is the immuneACCESS table as TCRdb keeps it, with only in-frame sequences that have V and J called. A part of the clones is gone; compared with another copy, unresolved V genes explain less than half, and the rest is unexplained. D and trimming were read from the DNA, whereas the V and J calls and clone size are those reported in that table. For this sample there are around 53,000 clones; just under 65% appear just once. Roughly 0.3% of the sample comes from the top ten.

Each donor gave one peripheral blood draw, averaging roughly 120 mL, which was collected into heparinised tubes. Naive, central memory, regulatory and stem cell-like memory CD4+ T cells were sorted on a BD FACSAria II using a panel including CD45RO, CCR7, CD25, CD127, CD95 and CD27. Every sorted population had a purity above 98%. PBMCs were isolated immediately by Lymphoprep density gradient centrifugation and stained directly without culture. Samples were stained and sorted in pairs, with one healthy donor and one patient per experiment, so that batch effects were minimized. From the cysteine through the phenylalanine, the CDR3 covers 11 amino acids. This entry keeps only the CDR3 DNA: 33 bases, framed from base 1. CDR1 and CDR2 are drawn from the germline V gene (reference sequence): DFQATT, SNEGSKA. General study outcomes and caveats: Because cDNA was sequenced instead of genomic DNA, activated cells with high expression could be over-represented, although the groups did not differ in activation or CD3 levels. Because small numbers of individuals were included in the HLA sub-analyses, any influence of HLA type on TCRB rearrangement was left unresolved. Shorter templates might have been favored by PCR, but patient and control samples were amplified and corrected together, so both groups would have been affected equally by any skew. A moderate but significant shortening of TCRB CDR3 length was observed in type 1 diabetes patients in all four CD4+ subsets. At VDJ recombination sites, patients with type 1 diabetes made fewer insertions and deleted more nucleotides, a pattern implying thymic rearrangement abnormalities. Naive, central memory and regulatory TCRB repertoires appeared to be more alike among patients than among healthy donors.

On this clone: The target of this receptor is not known. Nothing much larger sits one base from this clone, and base qualities are not available.

The source is a woman younger than 45 with type 1 diabetes. The V and J genes are TRBV20-1 and TRBJ1-1; the D gene is unclear. The sequenced sample consisted of stem cell memory CD4+ T cells from blood. What this sample's cell subset or site label stands for: stem cell-like memory CD4+ T cells. The nucleotide sequence reads as follows: TGCGGAGGCAGCTCACTCACTGAAGCTTTCTTT. Its translation is CGGSSLTEAFF.